The 25 T cell receptor beta chains below all came from one sample that was sequenced in a study of beta chain features in type 1 diabetes. The study reverse transcribed the entire isolated RNA, so it sequenced expressed TCRB transcripts. Only in-frame clones appear in the TCRdb table, and some are missing; sequencing was by immunoSEQ multiplex PCR. Of about 620,000 clones listed, about a sixth are singletons. What was sequenced was naive CD4+ T cells from blood. All receptors derive from a man between 18 and 35 years old in good health.

This clone was observed a handful of times. The chain joins TRBV21-1 to TRBJ2-3; TRBD2, as called in the table, went unchecked against the DNA. TRBV21-1 has pseudogene status. The CDR3 covers 17 residues. The CDR3 region is CASSKGSAGEGADTQYF. The CDR3 nucleotides read TGTGCCAGCAGCAAAGGGTCGGCGGGAGAGGGGGCAGATACGCAGTATTTT.

The V gene is TRBV10-3, the J gene TRBJ1-2, with 9 bases that match TRBD1. J lost 4 bases, V lost 10 bases, and 10 bases had no gene match. The length of the CDR3 is 14 residues. Germline assignment: CDR1 ENHRY and CDR2 SYGVKD. CDR3 nucleotides: TGTGCCAACGCGGGGACAGGGAGCGGCTATGGCTACACCTTC. Its translation: CANAGTGSGYGYTF.

Note on this clone: At the DNA level, this CDR3 is encoded by other sequences in the same sample as well. The genes are TRBV7-2 and TRBJ1-4, with 7 bases identical to TRBD1. Germline trimming cut 2 bases from V and 3 bases from J; bases unmatched to any gene: 3. CDR1 and CDR2 from the germline V gene are SGHTA and FQGNSA. This CDR3 region has 15 residues. The CDR3 loop is CASSLYRGANEKLFF. The CDR3 DNA reads TGTGCCAGCAGCTTATACAGGGGAGCTAATGAAAAACTGTTTTTT.

The chain combines TRBV5-6 with TRBJ1-4, with D perhaps TRBD1 (5 bases). The CDR3 length is 15 residues. Per germline, CDR1 SGHDT and CDR2 YYEEEE. V was clipped by 5 bases and J by 8 bases, with 19 bases between them. CDR3 nucleotide sequence: TGTGCCAGCAGGTCTCTCGGGACGGGGATAGAAAAACTGTTTTTT. Encoded protein: CASRSLGTGIEKLFF.

CDR3 protein: CASSYSTLGQGLTIYF. Here the CDR3 DNA reads TGTGCCAGCAGTTACTCGACCCTCGGACAGGGCCTCACCATATATTTT. The chain recombines TRBV6-6 with TRBJ1-3, with 8 bases that match TRBD1. Trimming cost V 0 bases and J 9 bases; bases outside gene matches: 10. The germline V gene has CDR1 MNHNY and CDR2 SVGAGI (reference sequence). This CDR3 comprises 16 residues.

The J gene is TRBJ2-5, the V gene TRBV5-1; D not resolved. Trimming stripped 4 bases from V and 1 base from J, with 11 bases between. Germline CDR1 is SGHRS and CDR2 is YFSETQ. This CDR3 is 14 amino acids long. The CDR3 coding sequence is TGCGCCAGCAGCCCGGCGCGCGGCCAAGAGACCCAGTACTTC. Its protein is CASSPARGQETQYF.

The chain links TRBV11-1 to TRBJ2-5, with 8 positions matching TRBD2. Germline V gives CDR1 SGHAT, CDR2 FQDESV (reference sequence). The CDR3 has 16 residues. The trim removed 1 base at V and 5 bases at J, leaving 9 bases unmatched. This chain's CDR3 is CASSLGPGLGEETQYF. CDR3 DNA sequence: TGTGCCAGCAGCTTAGGGCCGGGACTAGGCGAGGAGACCCAGTACTTC.

This clone has a handful of counts. Other DNA sequences of this sample code for an identical CDR3. The gene calls are TRBV28 and TRBJ2-2, with D hard to call. The CDR3 is 12 residues long. The germline V and J ends were trimmed by 5 bases and 3 bases, with 4 bases remaining between them. In germline, CDR1 is MDHEN, CDR2 SYDVKM. CDR3 region: CASSPHTGELFF. The CDR3 DNA reads TGTGCCAGCAGTCCCCACACCGGGGAGCTGTTTTTT.

This chain connects TRBV28 to TRBJ1-5, with D uncertain. This CDR3 comprises 16 residues. Germline-derived CDR1 and CDR2 are MDHEN and SYDVKM. V lost 5 bases to trimming and J lost 1 base, with 15 bases between them. Here the CDR3 DNA reads TGTGCCAGCAGTCCATTGTCAGCAGGAAGCAATCAGCCCCAGCATTTT. It encodes CASSPLSAGSNQPQHF. The complete variable domain, with remaining parts taken from reference TRBV28 and TRBJ1-5, reads DVKVTQSSRYLVKRTGEKVFLECVQDMDHENMFWYRQDPGLGLRLIYFSYDVKMKEKGDIPEGYSVSREKKERFSLILESASTNQTSMYLCASSPLSAGSNQPQHFGDGTRLSIL.

This clone was seen a handful of times. The chain links TRBV13 to TRBJ2-7, with D possibly being TRBD2 (6 bases). The CDR3 extends over 17 amino acids. Per the germline V gene, CDR1 is PRHDT and CDR2 is FYEKMQ (reference sequence). V was pared by 5 bases and J by 8 bases, with 28 bases between. In DNA form, the CDR3 reads TGTGCCAGCAGCCTCTACGCGGCAACCTTGACTCTAGCGAAGCAGTACTTC. As protein: CASSLYAATLTLAKQYF.

V usage is TRBV10-3 and J usage is TRBJ1-1, with D uncertain. Trimming pared 10 bases from V and 1 base from J, leaving 10 bases between. The CDR3 extends over 12 amino acids. Germline CDR1 is ENHRY and CDR2 is SYGVKD. In DNA form, the CDR3 reads TGTGCCACGTCGAGACCGAACACTGAAGCTTTCTTT. Amino acids: CATSRPNTEAFF.

This clone was detected a few times. This chain uses TRBV5-4 with TRBJ2-1; 13 bases line up with TRBD2. The CDR3 sequence is 15 residues long. The V and J ends lost 4 bases and 7 bases, in that order; junction bases with no gene match: 5. Germline loops: CDR1 SGHNT, CDR2 YYREEE (reference sequence). The CDR3 nucleotides are TGTGCCAGCAGCAGCGGGACTAGCGGGAAGAATGAGCAGTTCTTC. Protein: CASSSGTSGKNEQFF.

This clone was counted a few times. J is TRBJ2-4 and V is TRBV11-2; D not resolved. CDR3 length: 15 residues. Trimming removed 2 bases at V and 0 bases at J, with 8 bases between. Germline lookup yields CDR1 SGHAT and CDR2 FQNNGV. CDR3 in amino acids: CASSLLLLAKNIQYF. In DNA, the CDR3 is TGTGCCAGCAGCTTACTCCTACTAGCCAAAAACATTCAGTACTTC. Full variable domain (remainder filled in from reference TRBV11-2 and TRBJ2-4): EAGVAQSPRYKIIEKRQSVAFWCNPISGHATLYWYQQILGQGPKLLIQFQNNGVVDDSQLPKDRFSAERLKGVDSTLKIQPAKLEDSAVYLCASSLLLLAKNIQYFGAGTRLSVL.

This clone was picked up a small number of times. The chain links TRBV20-1 to TRBJ2-7; no clear D. Deletions cut 4 bases from V and 4 bases from J, with 8 bases between. The CDR3 has 11 residues. CDR1 and CDR2 from the germline V gene are DFQATT and SNEGSKA (reference sequence). In DNA form, the CDR3 reads TGCAGTGCTACCTCTAGATACGAGCAGTACTTC. Translating gives CSATSRYEQYF.

This chain connects TRBV10-3 to TRBJ2-1, with TRBD1 matching 7 bases. The CDR3 totals 14 residues. CDR1 and CDR2 from the germline V gene are ENHRY and SYGVKD. The trim removed 5 bases at V and 8 bases at J, leaving 9 bases unmatched. CDR3 region: CAISPQGIRDEQFF. The CDR3 DNA sequence: TGTGCCATCAGTCCACAGGGGATTAGGGATGAGCAGTTCTTC.

The gene calls are TRBV7-8 and TRBJ2-2, with TRBD2 identical over 14 bases. The CDR3 consists of 17 residues. CDR1 and CDR2 (germline): SGHVS, FQNEAQ. The junction had 3 bases not matched to a gene; V was cut back by 1 base and J by 5 bases. CDR3 bases: TGTGCCAGCAGCTTAGTGGGACTAGCGGGAGAAACCGGGGAGCTGTTTTTT. This encodes CASSLVGLAGETGELFF. Full variable domain (missing parts from reference TRBV7-8 and TRBJ2-2): GAGVSQSPRYKVAKRGQDVALRCDPISGHVSLFWYQQALGQGPEFLTYFQNEAQLDKSGLPSDRFFAERPEGSVSTLKIQRTQQEDSAVYLCASSLVGLAGETGELFFGEGSRLTVL.

The V and J genes are TRBV6-6 and TRBJ1-6, with no clear D. The CDR3 covers 14 residues. Germline V gives CDR1 MNHNY, CDR2 SVGAGI (reference sequence). Trimming cost V 2 bases and J 13 bases, with 15 bases left between them. The CDR3 here is CASSYNTNPPPLHF. The CDR3 coding sequence is TGTGCCAGCAGTTACAACACGAACCCGCCGCCCCTCCACTTT.

The gene calls are TRBV12-5 and TRBJ2-1, with 10 nucleotides matching TRBD2. With 9 bases clipped from V and 5 bases from J, the junction kept 7 bases outside the gene matches. Germline V lookup: CDR1 LGHNT, CDR2 FRNRAP. This CDR3 spans 14 amino acids. The CDR3: CASQGGLADNEQFF. The DNA for the CDR3 is TGTGCTAGCCAGGGAGGACTAGCGGACAATGAGCAGTTCTTC. The whole variable domain, remainder taken from reference TRBV12-5 and TRBJ2-1, is DARVTQTPRHKVTEMGQEVTMRCQPILGHNTVFWYRQTMMQGLELLAYFRNRAPLDDSGMPKDRFSAEMPDATLATLKIQPSEPRDSAVYFCASQGGLADNEQFFGPGTRLTVL.

CDR3 bases: TGTGCCAGCAGCTTAGTTGGGACAGTGAACACTGAAGCTTTCTTT. This gives the protein CASSLVGTVNTEAFF. V and J are TRBV11-2 and TRBJ1-1; TRBD1 matches at 7 bases. V gave up 1 base and J gave up 0 bases; unmatched junction bases: 2. Germline V gives CDR1 SGHAT, CDR2 FQNNGV. This CDR3 spans 15 amino acids.

This clone was seen only a few times. The same CDR3 can be traced to other DNA sequences in this sample. The chain recombines TRBV7-2 with TRBJ1-2; D unresolved. Trimming took off 1 base at V and 4 bases at J, with 7 bases between the two ends. Germline V gene sequence: CDR1 SGHTA, CDR2 FQGNSA. CDR3 length: 13 amino acids. The CDR3 region has the DNA TGTGCCAGCAGCTTAGGGGCCGGCTATGGCTACACCTTC. Protein product: CASSLGAGYGYTF.

This clone appeared a few times. The chain employs TRBV18 and TRBJ2-1, with 7 nucleotides matching TRBD1. Germline V gives CDR1 KGHSH, CDR2 LQKENI. Trimming took 3 bases from V and 4 from J; bases not matched to a gene: 15. There are 18 residues in the CDR3. This CDR3 is CASSPAVYGTDHYNEQFF. DNA of the CDR3: TGTGCCAGCTCACCGGCCGTATACGGGACAGATCATTACAATGAGCAGTTCTTC.

This chain links TRBV28 with TRBJ1-1; 7 bases map to TRBD1. Germline V CDR1 and CDR2: MDHEN, SYDVKM. The CDR3 is 14 residues long. V lost 5 bases to trimming and J lost 1 base; unmatched junction nucleotides: 4. CDR3 sequence reads: CASSPRTGNTEAFF. In DNA form, the CDR3 reads TGTGCCAGCAGTCCCAGGACAGGGAACACTGAAGCTTTCTTT.

The V and J genes are TRBV27 and TRBJ1-3; D uncertain. The CDR3 length is 13 residues. Per the germline V gene, CDR1 is MNHEY and CDR2 is SMNVEV (reference sequence). Trimming removed 5 bases from V and 1 base from J, with 6 bases in between. The chain's CDR3 is CASSVGSGNTIYF. For the CDR3, the DNA is TGTGCCAGCAGTGTCGGATCTGGAAACACCATATATTTT.

This clone appeared a few times. This chain uses TRBV7-6 with TRBJ2-2; TRBD2 agrees at 11 bases. With 6 bases clipped from V and 6 bases from J, the junction kept 3 bases outside the gene matches. The CDR3 sequence is 14 residues long. Germline assignment: CDR1 SGHVS and CDR2 FNYEAQ. CDR3 residues: CASRLAGEAGELFF. CDR3 DNA sequence: TGTGCCAGCAGACTAGCGGGAGAGGCCGGGGAGCTGTTTTTT.

This clone was counted only a few times. This chain connects TRBV7-3 to TRBJ2-5, with 9 bases identical to TRBD1. The CDR3 is made up of 18 amino acids. The ends lost 5 bases at V and 4 bases at J; junction bases unmatched: 17. From germline, CDR1 is SGHTA and CDR2 FQGTGA. The CDR3 DNA follows: TGTGCCAGCAGCCTGACGGGCGACACAGGGGGCAGGGGAGAGACCCAGTACTTC. It specifies CASSLTGDTGGRGETQYF.